This is a list of T cell receptor beta chains from one sample in a study of chemoradiotherapy in HPV16-positive cancers. TCRdb keeps only in-frame clones here, not all; method: immunoSEQ multiplex PCR. The table records around 22,000 clones, 80% to 95% of them present only once. Sequencing was performed on blood, taken from a patient who underwent chemoradiotherapy. Every receptor here comes from a human donor with HPV-associated anogenital cancer. CDR3s include the opening cysteine and the closing phenylalanine or tryptophan. Each record gives: D gene, V gene, J gene, CDR3 protein, CDR3 DNA. The D gene is left open where the match is weak.

-	TRBV6-5	TRBJ1-2	CASSHDSPYGYTF	TGTGCCAGCAGCCACGACAGCCCCTATGGCTACACCTTC
TRBD1	TRBV11-1	TRBJ1-2	CASSRDRGANYGYTF	TGTGCCAGCAGCCGCGACAGGGGAGCTAACTATGGCTACACCTTC
TRBD1	TRBV7-2	TRBJ1-2	CASTRDRGGYGYTF	TGTGCCAGCACCCGAGACAGGGGAGGGTATGGCTACACCTTC
-	TRBV7-2	TRBJ1-4	CASSLETGLSEKLFF	TGTGCCAGCAGCTTAGAAACGGGGTTAAGTGAAAAACTGTTTTTT
-	TRBV7-6	TRBJ2-7	CASSLELGKGYEQYF	TGTGCCAGCAGCTTAGAGCTAGGGAAAGGTTACGAGCAGTACTTC
-	TRBV2	TRBJ1-2	CASSAYRESSGYTF	TGTGCCAGCAGTGCCTACAGGGAGAGCTCTGGCTACACCTTC
-	TRBV19	TRBJ1-6	CASTLRAGNSPLHF	TGTGCCAGTACCCTTCGGGCAGGGAATTCACCCCTCCACTTT
-	TRBV12-5	TRBJ2-1	CASGLVLWGGAHNEQFF	TGTGCTAGTGGTTTGGTACTTTGGGGGGGCGCTCACAATGAGCAGTTCTTC
-	TRBV29-1	TRBJ2-5	CSVELGSPGTEETQYF	TGCAGCGTTGAGTTGGGCTCCCCCGGGACGGAAGAGACCCAGTACTTC
TRBD2	TRBV5-1	TRBJ2-7	CASSLTSGRAGVLEQYF	TGCGCCAGCAGCTTAACTAGCGGGAGGGCCGGGGTACTCGAGCAGTACTTC
TRBD2	TRBV7-2	TRBJ2-7	CASSLSRGTTYEQYF	TGTGCCAGCAGCTTAAGTCGGGGGACTACCTACGAGCAGTACTTC
TRBD2	TRBV28	TRBJ2-4	CASSPLLGLAGSIQYF	TGTGCCAGCAGTCCCCTACTCGGGCTAGCGGGAAGCATTCAGTACTTC
-	TRBV5-4	TRBJ2-5	CASRDGLLPQETQYF	TGTGCCAGCAGGGATGGACTGTTGCCACAAGAGACCCAGTACTTC
-	TRBV7-2	TRBJ2-2	CASAPAQNTGELFF	TGTGCCAGCGCGCCGGCACAGAACACCGGGGAGCTGTTTTTT
-	TRBV5-1	TRBJ2-1	CASSNIRNEQFF	TGCGCCAGCAGCAATATCAGAAATGAGCAGTTCTTC
TRBD2	TRBV7-9	TRBJ2-3	CASSRGTSGRSSTDTQYF	TGTGCCAGCAGTAGGGGGACTAGCGGGCGATCTAGCACAGATACGCAGTATTTT
-	TRBV2	TRBJ2-7	CASRPDTYEQYF	TGTGCCAGCAGACCCGACACCTACGAGCAGTACTTC